This T cell receptor (beta chain) was identified in a study of T cells in Graves' hyperthyroidism and ophthalmopathy. Investigators excluded patients with uncontrolled infection, other autoimmune disease, pregnancy or lactation. The length of the CDR3 is 16 residues. The ends lost 6 bases at V and 2 bases at J; junction bases unmatched: 6. Germline V CDR1 and CDR2: SGHVS, FQNEAQ. Authors of the study amplified TCR beta CDR3 regions from RNA transcripts. TCR CDR3 underwent first-round RT-PCR with the HTBI primer set. TCRdb analysed the multiplex PCR reads with MiXCR anew, one entry per CDR3 protein. The sample lists 540,000 or so distinct CDR3 sequences; approximately 14% were seen once.

Sequences were obtained from blood. V usage is TRBV7-8 and J usage is TRBJ2-6, with TRBD1 identical over 8 bases. This sequence originates from a woman aged 30 to 39 with Graves' hyperthyroidism. CDR3 nucleotide sequence: TGTGCCAGCAGTCCGGACAGGGTTGCTGGGGCCAACGTCCTGACTTTC. Its protein is CASSPDRVAGANVLTF.